This T cell receptor (beta chain) was observed in a study of blood T cell repertoires in COVID-19. About the study: Sites across the United States, Italy and Spain contributed samples from acute and convalescent COVID-19.

This CDR3 has 16 amino acids. Trimming removed 5 bases at V and 1 base at J, with 15 bases between. In germline, CDR1 is LNHDA, CDR2 SQIVND (reference sequence). Libraries were prepared by immunoSEQ multiplex PCR; TCRdb keeps only in-frame clonotypes and omits some of them. The sample lists 100,000 to 150,000 clones, roughly 88% occurring once. The chain carries TRBV19 and TRBJ1-5, with D maybe TRBD1 (5 bases). Sequencing was done on a sample of peripheral blood. This sequence was found in an elderly woman with acute or convalescent COVID-19. CDR3 nucleotides: TGTGCCAGTAGTGTCCCAGGGAGGGGAAGCAATCAGCCCCAGCATTTT. This codes for CASSVPGRGSNQPQHF.